This paragraph reports one T cell receptor (beta chain). Its antigen is as yet unknown. This record belongs to a study of cytomegalovirus exposure and HLA in healthy donors. The germline V gene encodes CDR1 SEHNR and CDR2 FQNEAQ (reference sequence). The CDR3 totals 13 residues. V lost 3 bases and J 3 bases, leaving 8 bases between the germline ends. Study results and caveats: CMV serostatus was the only recorded immune exposure for donors. While the bulk of TCR sequences proved rare, some public TCRs turned up in many donors.

PCR employed 60 Vbeta and 13 Jbeta primers. Sequencing used immunoSEQ multiplex PCR; TCRdb keeps in-frame clones, though not all of them. In the table there are some 90,000 clones, 76% of which are singletons. The chain couples TRBV7-9 to TRBJ1-1; no clear D. This sequence was found in a man aged 40-49 years in good health and CMV-seronegative. The material sequenced was PBMCs. CDR3 in DNA: TGTGCCAGCAGCTTCAGTCGGGACACTGAAGCTTTCTTT. This gives the protein CASSFSRDTEAFF.